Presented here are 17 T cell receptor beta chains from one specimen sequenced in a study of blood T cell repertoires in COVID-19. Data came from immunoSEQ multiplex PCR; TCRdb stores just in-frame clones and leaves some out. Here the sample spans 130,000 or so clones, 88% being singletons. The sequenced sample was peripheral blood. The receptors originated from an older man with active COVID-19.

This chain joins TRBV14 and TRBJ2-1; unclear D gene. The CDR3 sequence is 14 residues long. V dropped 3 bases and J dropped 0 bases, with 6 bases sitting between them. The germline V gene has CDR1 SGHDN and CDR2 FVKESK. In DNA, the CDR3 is TGTGCCAGCAGCCAGTCCAGCTCCTACAATGAGCAGTTCTTC. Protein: CASSQSSSYNEQFF.

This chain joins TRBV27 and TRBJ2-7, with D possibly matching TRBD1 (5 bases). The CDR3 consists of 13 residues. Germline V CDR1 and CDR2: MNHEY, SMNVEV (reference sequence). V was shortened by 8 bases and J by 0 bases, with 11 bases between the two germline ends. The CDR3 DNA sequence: TGTGCCAGCGCCAGACAGAGCTCCTACGAGCAGTACTTC. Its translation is CASARQSSYEQYF.

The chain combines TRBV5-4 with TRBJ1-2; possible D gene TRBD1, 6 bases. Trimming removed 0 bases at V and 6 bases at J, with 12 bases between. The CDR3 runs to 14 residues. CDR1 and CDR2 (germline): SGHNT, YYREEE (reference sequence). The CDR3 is CASSLGGGADGYTF. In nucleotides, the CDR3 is TGTGCCAGCAGCTTGGGAGGGGGGGCGGATGGCTACACCTTC.

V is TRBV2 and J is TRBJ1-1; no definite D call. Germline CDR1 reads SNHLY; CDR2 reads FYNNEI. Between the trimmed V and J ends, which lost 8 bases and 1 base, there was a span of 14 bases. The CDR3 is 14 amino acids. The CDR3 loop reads CASSQTVTNTEAFF. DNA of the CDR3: TGTGCCAGCTCTCAGACTGTTACGAACACTGAAGCTTTCTTT.

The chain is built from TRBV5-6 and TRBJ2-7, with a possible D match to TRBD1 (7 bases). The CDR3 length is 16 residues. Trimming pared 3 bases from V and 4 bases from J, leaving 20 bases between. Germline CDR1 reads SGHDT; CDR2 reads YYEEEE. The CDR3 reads CASSWAGQPPPYEQYF. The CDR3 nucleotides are TGTGCCAGCAGCTGGGCGGGACAGCCCCCCCCTTACGAGCAGTACTTC.

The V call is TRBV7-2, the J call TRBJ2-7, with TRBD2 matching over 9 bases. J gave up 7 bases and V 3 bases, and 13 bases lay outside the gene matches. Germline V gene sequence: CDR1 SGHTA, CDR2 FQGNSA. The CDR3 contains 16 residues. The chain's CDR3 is CASSLTSGLPQGEQYF. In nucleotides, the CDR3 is TGTGCCAGCAGCTTGACTAGCGGCCTACCTCAGGGGGAGCAGTACTTC.

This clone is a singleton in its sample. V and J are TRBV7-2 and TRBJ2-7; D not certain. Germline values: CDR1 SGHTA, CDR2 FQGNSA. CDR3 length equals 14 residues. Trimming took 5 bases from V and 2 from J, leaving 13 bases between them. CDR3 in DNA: TGTGCCAGCAGCCCCTTCCGGGTACCCTACGAGCAGTACTTC. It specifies CASSPFRVPYEQYF.

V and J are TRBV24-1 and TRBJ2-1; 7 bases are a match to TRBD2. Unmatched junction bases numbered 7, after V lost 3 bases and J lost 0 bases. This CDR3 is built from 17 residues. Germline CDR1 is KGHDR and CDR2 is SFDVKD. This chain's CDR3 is CATSDPTSPSSYNEQFF. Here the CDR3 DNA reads TGTGCCACCAGTGATCCGACTAGCCCGAGCTCCTACAATGAGCAGTTCTTC.

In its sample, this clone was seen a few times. CDR3 residues: CASSPWRSEGREQYF. The CDR3 region has the DNA TGTGCCAGCAGTCCATGGAGGAGCGAAGGGCGCGAGCAGTACTTC. The chain combines TRBV27 with TRBJ2-7, with D possibly being TRBD2 (5 bases). This CDR3 is built from 15 residues. V lost 5 bases and J lost 6, with 20 bases in between. Germline values: CDR1 MNHEY, CDR2 SMNVEV (reference sequence).

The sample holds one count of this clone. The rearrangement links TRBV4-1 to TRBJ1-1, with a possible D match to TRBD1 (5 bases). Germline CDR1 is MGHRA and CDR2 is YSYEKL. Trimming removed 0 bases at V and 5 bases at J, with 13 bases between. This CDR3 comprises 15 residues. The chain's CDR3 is CASSQDRGGATEAFF. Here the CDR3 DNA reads TGCGCCAGCAGCCAAGATCGGGGAGGGGCGACTGAAGCTTTCTTT.

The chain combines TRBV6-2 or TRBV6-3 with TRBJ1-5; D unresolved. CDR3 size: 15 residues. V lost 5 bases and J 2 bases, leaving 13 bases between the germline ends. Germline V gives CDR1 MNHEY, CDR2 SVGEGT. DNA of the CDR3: TGTGCCAGCAGTCCGCTGGGAGCGGGCAATCAGCCCCAGCATTTT. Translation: CASSPLGAGNQPQHF.

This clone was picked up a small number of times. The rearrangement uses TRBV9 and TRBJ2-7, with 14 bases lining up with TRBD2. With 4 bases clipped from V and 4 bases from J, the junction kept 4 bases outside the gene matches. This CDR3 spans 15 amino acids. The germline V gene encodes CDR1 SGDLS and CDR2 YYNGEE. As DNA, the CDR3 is TGTGCCAGCAGCCAGGGACTAGCGGGAGCGTACGAGCAGTACTTC. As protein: CASSQGLAGAYEQYF.

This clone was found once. This chain's CDR3 is CASSSPGGRTTQYF. The CDR3 nucleotides are TGTGCCAGCAGTTCCCCGGGAGGACGGACGACCCAGTACTTC. The chain is built from TRBV27 and TRBJ2-5; 7 bases map to TRBD2. Per the germline V gene, CDR1 is MNHEY and CDR2 is SMNVEV (reference sequence). The CDR3 spans 14 residues. After removal of 4 bases from V and 7 bases from J, the junction contained 9 bases not matched to a gene.

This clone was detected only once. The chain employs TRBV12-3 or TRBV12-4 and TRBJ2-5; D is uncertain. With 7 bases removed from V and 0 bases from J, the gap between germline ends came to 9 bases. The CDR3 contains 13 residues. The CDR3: CASTLPHQETQYF. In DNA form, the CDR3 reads TGTGCCAGCACCCTACCCCACCAAGAGACCCAGTACTTC.

In DNA form, the CDR3 reads TGCGCCAGCAGGAGACAGGGCGGGGATCTGGCCAAAAACATTCAGTACTTC. Protein sequence: CASRRQGGDLAKNIQYF. The J gene is TRBJ2-4, the V gene TRBV5-1; possible D gene TRBD1, 7 bases. This CDR3 spans 17 amino acids. Germline V gives CDR1 SGHRS, CDR2 YFSETQ. V lost 5 bases and J lost 1, with 19 bases in between.

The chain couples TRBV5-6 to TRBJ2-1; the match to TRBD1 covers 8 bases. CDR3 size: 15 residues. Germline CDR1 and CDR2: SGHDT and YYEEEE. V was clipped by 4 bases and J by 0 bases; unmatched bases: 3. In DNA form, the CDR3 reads TGTGCCAGCAGCGGACAGGGAAGCTCCTACAATGAGCAGTTCTTC. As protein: CASSGQGSSYNEQFF.

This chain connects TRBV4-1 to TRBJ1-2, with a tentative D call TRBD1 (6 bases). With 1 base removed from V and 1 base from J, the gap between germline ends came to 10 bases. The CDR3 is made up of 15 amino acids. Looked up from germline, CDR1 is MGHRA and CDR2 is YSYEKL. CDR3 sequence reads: CASSQVQGFNYGYTF. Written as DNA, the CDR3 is TGCGCCAGCAGCCAAGTTCAGGGGTTTAACTATGGCTACACCTTC.